This is a list of T cell receptor beta chains from one sample in a study of T cells after yellow fever vaccination. A single record per CDR3 protein comes from TCRdb applying MiXCR to the 5' RACE reads. The sample includes some 100,000 distinct CDR3 sequences, about 8.2% of them seen just once. Here the sequenced sample was CD8+ T cells not binding an NS4B(214-222) dextramer, sorted from PBMCs, taken roughly 14 days after the first yellow fever vaccination. These receptors came from a man between 18 and 29 years old who received the YFV17D yellow fever vaccine. CDR3s include the opening cysteine and the closing phenylalanine or tryptophan. The D gene is left open where the match is weak. Only part of the rows carry a size: once, few, many, or a class if the clone is expanded.

>TRBV4-1|15|TRBD2|TRBJ2-3|few
CATGPPSGGRDTQYF
TGCGCCACTGGCCCCCCTAGCGGGGGGCGAGATACGCAGTATTTT
>TRBV4-3|15|NA|TRBJ2-2|NA
CASSNRHRDTGELFF
TGCGCCAGCAGCAACCGACACAGGGACACCGGGGAGCTGTTTTTT
>TRBV7-9|14|NA|TRBJ2-5|NA
CASSHRVGQETQYF
TGTGCCAGCAGCCACAGGGTTGGGCAAGAGACCCAGTACTTC
>TRBV28|14|NA|TRBJ1-6|few
CASSLTGTGSPLHF
TGTGCCAGCAGTTTAACAGGGACCGGTTCACCCCTCCACTTT
>TRBV6-5|16|NA|TRBJ1-3|few
CASSYWSGLRENTIYF
TGTGCCAGCAGTTATTGGTCAGGGCTACGGGAAAACACCATATATTTT
>TRBV4-3|16|NA|TRBJ2-6|few
CASSQDEDSGANVLTF
TGCGCCAGCAGCCAAGATGAAGACTCTGGGGCCAACGTCCTGACTTTC
>TRBV15|15|NA|TRBJ1-4|few
CATAVGGSTNEKLFF
TGTGCCACCGCGGTCGGGGGTTCGACTAATGAAAAACTGTTTTTT
>TRBV5-1|13|TRBD2|TRBJ2-7|many
CASSTERGDEQYF
TGCGCCAGCAGTACCGAGCGGGGAGACGAGCAGTACTTC
>TRBV28|18|NA|TRBJ2-1|few
CASSLPLHGGGHYNEQFF
TGTGCCAGCAGTTTACCCCTTCATGGGGGGGGGCATTACAATGAGCAGTTCTTC
>TRBV27|14|TRBD1|TRBJ1-2|NA
CASKPQDRARGYTF
TGTGCCAGCAAACCCCAAGACAGGGCAAGAGGCTACACCTTC